The clone carrying this TCR beta chain was seen at least ten times. Antigen: not known. Researchers amplified the TCR beta CDR3 regions from RNA transcripts. The HTBI primer set served for first-round RT-PCR of the TCR CDR3. TCRdb reprocessed the multiplex PCR reads via MiXCR and lists one record per CDR3 protein. The repertoire includes some 770,000 distinct CDR3 sequences, over 15% of them detected once, and around 8.1% sits in the top ten. Patients showing uncontrolled infection, other autoimmune disease, pregnancy or lactation were ineligible. For the diagnoses, clinical symptoms, serum thyroxine and TRAb, thyroid ultrasound and orbital computed tomography were used. The PBMCs had their origin in 10 ml of fresh peripheral blood. This sample was included in a study of T cells in Graves' hyperthyroidism and ophthalmopathy. Study outcomes and limitations: From stable hyperthyroidism, ophthalmopathy was separated by a 13 V-J model.

Trimming cost V 5 bases and J 8 bases, with 15 bases left between them. This CDR3 is built from 12 residues. The germline V gene has CDR1 DFQATT and CDR2 SNEGSKA (reference sequence). Sequencing input: blood. The sequence came from a man younger than 35 with Graves' hyperthyroidism. The gene calls are TRBV20-1 and TRBJ1-1; D not resolved. CDR3 bases: TGCAGTGCTTTCCGCGAGCAGGAAGAAGCTTTCTTT. Amino acid sequence: CSAFREQEEAFF.